These T cell receptor beta chains were read from a single sample in a study of blood T cell repertoires in COVID-19. Method: immunoSEQ multiplex PCR; TCRdb's copy keeps in-frame clones and lacks some. Of hundreds of thousands of clones detected, around 87% appear once; the ten largest clones hold about 1.2%. The material sequenced was peripheral blood. The receptor set was obtained from a man aged 70-80 years with acute or convalescent COVID-19. Both conserved end residues are part of each CDR3. A D gene is named only where the DNA matches it firmly. Size is omitted from some rows. Given values are once, few, many or a class for expanded clones.

TRBJ2-3 TRBV28 NA TRBD2 TGTGCCAGCAGGACTAGCGGGAGGGCCTGGGATACGCAGTATTTT CASRTSGRAWDTQYF
TRBJ2-1 TRBV9 NA NA TGTGCCAGCAGCGTAGGGGTCGGGAGCTCCTACAATGAGCAGTTCTTC CASSVGVGSSYNEQFF
TRBJ1-1 TRBV5-6 NA NA TGTGCCAGCAGCTGGGGACTGCCTGGGGCTGAAGCTTTCTTT CASSWGLPGAEAFF
TRBJ1-1 TRBV5-1 NA TRBD1 TGCGCCAGCAGCTACCCGGGACAGGGGGCCACTGAAGCTTTCTTT CASSYPGQGATEAFF
TRBJ1-3 TRBV5-1 NA TRBD1 TGCGCCAGCAGCTTGACGACAGGGGGAAACACCATATATTTT CASSLTTGGNTIYF
TRBJ1-3 TRBV6-2/TRBV6-3 once TRBD1 TGTGCCAGCAGTTACGGGACAGGCGTGAGGAGAAACACCATATATTTT CASSYGTGVRRNTIYF
TRBJ2-7 TRBV18 NA TRBD1 TGTGCCAGCTCACCCCGGACAGGGGAGGTCTACGAGCAGTACTTC CASSPRTGEVYEQYF
TRBJ1-2 TRBV7-9 NA NA TGTGCCAGCAGCTTAGAGCAGACAGACTTCTCCTATGGCTACACCTTC CASSLEQTDFSYGYTF
TRBJ2-7 TRBV5-1 NA TRBD2 TGCGCCAGCAGCTTGGGTCCCCGGCCTAGCGGTACCTACGAGCAGTACTTC CASSLGPRPSGTYEQYF
TRBJ1-4 TRBV4-3 NA NA TGCGCCAGCAGCCAAGATCCTCCAGGCTCCTTTAATGAAAAACTGTTTTTT CASSQDPPGSFNEKLFF
TRBJ2-3 TRBV11-3 NA TRBD1 TGTGCCAGCAGTTTGGAGTCGGGACAGGGCACAGATACGCAGTATTTT CASSLESGQGTDTQYF
TRBJ1-2 TRBV28 NA NA TGTGCCAGCAGTCCGACTGCTAACTATGGCTACACCTTC CASSPTANYGYTF
TRBJ2-1 TRBV27 NA TRBD2 TGTGCCAGCAAACCTTCCTTCGGCGTAGCGGGGAATGAGCAGTTCTTC CASKPSFGVAGNEQFF
TRBJ1-1 TRBV4-2 NA NA TGTGCCAGCAGCCCAAGCTCCATGAACACTGAAGCTTTCTTT CASSPSSMNTEAFF
TRBJ2-7 TRBV30 NA NA TGTGCCTGGAGTGGCGGTCGACCCTACGAGCAGTACTTC CAWSGGRPYEQYF
TRBJ1-5 TRBV6-1 NA NA TGTGCCAGCAGTGAAGTTACCCAGCATTTT CASSEVTQHF
TRBJ1-2 TRBV6-5 NA TRBD1 TGTGCCAGCAGTTTCCGACAGGGGAACTATGGCTACACCTTC CASSFRQGNYGYTF
TRBJ1-1 TRBV3-1/TRBV3-2 once NA TGTGCCAGCAGCCTCCTCGGCAAGGGAGGGACTGAAGCTTTCTTT CASSLLGKGGTEAFF
TRBJ2-3 TRBV4-3 NA TRBD1 TGCGCCAGCAGCCAGGGCAGGGGGCCGGATACGCAGTATTTT CASSQGRGPDTQYF
TRBJ2-2 TRBV10-3 NA TRBD1 TGTGCCATCAGGGACAGGCCCGTCTCGAACACCGGGGAGCTGTTTTTT CAIRDRPVSNTGELFF
TRBJ1-2 TRBV6-5 NA TRBD1 TGTGCCAGCAGTTACTCGCACCGACAGGGGTATGGCTACACCTTC CASSYSHRQGYGYTF
TRBJ1-5 TRBV27 NA NA TGTGCCAGCAGAACGCAGGGTAACGGCAATCAGCCCCAGCATTTT CASRTQGNGNQPQHF
TRBJ1-1 TRBV10-3 NA TRBD1 TGTGCCATCAGCTGGGACAGCAACACTGAAGCTTTCTTT CAISWDSNTEAFF
TRBJ2-3 TRBV7-2 NA TRBD1 TGTGCCAGCAGCTTAGCCGGGACAGGCACAGATACGCAGTATTTT CASSLAGTGTDTQYF
TRBJ1-2 TRBV6-2/TRBV6-3 NA NA TGTGCCAGCAGTTACCCAGGTCCCTATGGCTACACCTTC CASSYPGPYGYTF
TRBJ2-3 TRBV4-3 NA TRBD2 TGCGCCAGCAGCCCTCGGGAGGCAGATACGCAGTATTTT CASSPREADTQYF
TRBJ1-6 TRBV5-5 once TRBD1 TGTGCCAGCAGCTTGGTGGGACAGTCGAATTCACCCCTCCACTTT CASSLVGQSNSPLHF
TRBJ1-1 TRBV4-2 NA TRBD1 TGTGCCAGCAGACCATCTACGGGACAGATGAACACTGAAGCTTTCTTT CASRPSTGQMNTEAFF
TRBJ1-4 TRBV5-1 NA NA TGCGCCAGCAACGAGGCCCCTAATGAAAAACTGTTTTTT CASNEAPNEKLFF
TRBJ2-7 TRBV12-3/TRBV12-4 NA TRBD2 TGTGCCAGCGGGGCGGGAGTCGAGCAGTACTTC CASGAGVEQYF
TRBJ2-7 TRBV6-5 once NA TGTGCCAGCAGTTACTTTACAGGGTTGGGGAGCTACGAGCAGTACTTC CASSYFTGLGSYEQYF
TRBJ1-3 TRBV29-1 few NA TGCAGCGTTGAAGATCGAGGCAGGGGCTCTGGAAACACCATATATTTT CSVEDRGRGSGNTIYF
TRBJ2-5 TRBV30 NA TRBD2 TGTGCCTGGAGGGAGGGACTAGCGGGGGGTCGGTGGGAGACCCAGTACTTC CAWREGLAGGRWETQYF
TRBJ1-5 TRBV28 many NA TGTGCCAGCAGACAACCACAGGGTTATAGCAATCAGCCCCAGCATTTT CASRQPQGYSNQPQHF
TRBJ1-2 TRBV5-1 NA NA TGCGCCAGCAGCATGGAGCGGGGTAACTATGGCTACACCTTC CASSMERGNYGYTF
TRBJ2-5 TRBV9 few TRBD1 TGTGCCAGCAGCGAGGGGGACAGGAGCTCGCAAGAGACCCAGTACTTC CASSEGDRSSQETQYF
TRBJ2-3 TRBV7-2 NA TRBD2 TGTGCCAGCAGCCTCCGTAAACTAGCGGGGGGCCATTACACAGATACGCAGTATTTT CASSLRKLAGGHYTDTQYF
TRBJ2-6 TRBV10-1 NA TRBD1 TGCGCCAGCAGTGAAGGGACAGTCTCTGGGGCCAACGTCCTGACTTTC CASSEGTVSGANVLTF
TRBJ2-2 TRBV19 few NA TGTGCCAGTAGTAATGGGCCAGCTAGCTGGACCGGGGAGCTGTTTTTT CASSNGPASWTGELFF
TRBJ2-1 TRBV6-2/TRBV6-3 NA NA TGTGCCAGCAGTTATACTGGTGAGCAGTTCTTC CASSYTGEQFF
TRBJ1-5 TRBV19 NA TRBD1 TGTGCCAGTACCTCGGGACAGGGACACTATAGCAATCAGCCCCAGCATTTT CASTSGQGHYSNQPQHF
TRBJ2-3 TRBV19 once TRBD2 TGTGCCAGTACCCCCGGGGGGGCAACAGATACGCAGTATTTT CASTPGGATDTQYF
TRBJ2-2 TRBV29-1 NA NA TGCAGCGTTGGTCCGTCGAACACCGGGGAGCTGTTTTTT CSVGPSNTGELFF
TRBJ1-2 TRBV3-1/TRBV3-2 NA NA TGTGCCAGCAGCCAAAAAGTGCGGGGGGATGGCTACACCTTC CASSQKVRGDGYTF
TRBJ2-7 TRBV28 NA TRBD1 TGTGCCAGCAGTTCCGGACAGGGAGTCCACGAGCAGTACTTC CASSSGQGVHEQYF
TRBJ1-2 TRBV28 NA NA TGTGCCAGCAGTTTCCGGGGGACCGACTATGGCTACACCTTC CASSFRGTDYGYTF
TRBJ2-3 TRBV27 few TRBD2 TGTGCCAGCAGTTTACGCCAACTAGCGGGGGTCTCAGATACGCAGTATTTT CASSLRQLAGVSDTQYF
TRBJ2-7 TRBV28 NA TRBD1 TGTGCCAGCAGTCTTCCGGGACAGGGTAGCGAGCAGTACTTC CASSLPGQGSEQYF